This T cell receptor (beta chain) was identified during a study of blood T cell repertoires in COVID-19. The wider study: There were acute and convalescent COVID-19 samples, and they came from the United States, Italy and Spain. Nucleic acid was either cDNA or gDNA, and it came from T cells, B-cell-depleted T cells, or PBMCs.

In the study's own analysis: Nucleated cell number was recorded as an estimate derived from reference gene primer amplification. Clones were sequenced by immunoSEQ multiplex PCR, and TCRdb holds only the in-frame ones, with some missing. V, J and clone size reflect that table, while D and trimming were determined from the DNA. The table records 200,000 to 250,000 clones, more than 75% of them present only once. The CDR3 runs to 14 residues. The V end lost 5 bases, the J end lost 6 bases, and 13 bases lay between the germline ends. In germline, CDR1 is MNHEY, CDR2 SVGAGI. The TCR originated in a woman aged 40 to 49 with acute or convalescent COVID-19. Sequenced sample: peripheral blood. This chain links TRBV6-5 with TRBJ1-4; no definite D call. The CDR3 loop reads CASSTGAGDEKLFF. CDR3 bases: TGTGCCAGCAGTACGGGAGCCGGGGATGAAAAACTGTTTTTT.